This T cell receptor beta chain was identified in a study of STAT5B mutations in CD4+ large granular lymphocyte leukemia. A note on this clone: Antigen: not known.

The germline V and J ends were trimmed by 6 bases and 3 bases, with 19 bases remaining between them. The CDR3 has 16 residues. CDR1 SGHNT and CDR2 YYREEE come from the germline V gene (reference sequence). The protocol was immunoSEQ multiplex PCR, while the TCRdb copy is restricted to in-frame clones and leaves out a portion. The top ten hold under 0.4% of the sample, which has tens of thousands of clones, around 81% seen once. Whole-study results and caveats: Without HLA matching, higher CD4+ than CD8+ T-LGLL clonality could reflect small sample size.

The V and J genes are TRBV5-4 and TRBJ2-1; D is undetermined. This receptor was obtained from a human donor in good health. The specimen sequenced was CD4+ T cells from blood buffy coats. The CDR3 loop reads CASTKSVVYHYNEQFF. The CDR3, as DNA: TGTGCCAGCACCAAATCGGTGGTCTACCACTACAATGAGCAGTTCTTC.